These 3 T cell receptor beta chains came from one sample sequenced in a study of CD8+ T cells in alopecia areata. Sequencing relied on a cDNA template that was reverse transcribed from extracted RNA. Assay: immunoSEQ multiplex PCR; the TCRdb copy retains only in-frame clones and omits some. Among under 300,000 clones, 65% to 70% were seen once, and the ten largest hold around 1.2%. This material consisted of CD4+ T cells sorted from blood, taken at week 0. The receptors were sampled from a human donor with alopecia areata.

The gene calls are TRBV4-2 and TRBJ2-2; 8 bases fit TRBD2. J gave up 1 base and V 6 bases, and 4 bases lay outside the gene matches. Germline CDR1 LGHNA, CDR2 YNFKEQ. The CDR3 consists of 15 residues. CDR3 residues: CASRHSGGNTGELFF. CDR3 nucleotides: TGTGCCAGCAGACACAGCGGGGGGAACACCGGGGAGCTGTTTTTT.

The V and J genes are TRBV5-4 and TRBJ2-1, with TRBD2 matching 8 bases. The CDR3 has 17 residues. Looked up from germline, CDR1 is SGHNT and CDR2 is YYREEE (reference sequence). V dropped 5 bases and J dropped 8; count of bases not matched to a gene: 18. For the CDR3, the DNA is TGTGCCAGCAGAACCGGGACTAGGAGTCGGGCTTTCGATGAGCAGTTCTTC. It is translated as CASRTGTRSRAFDEQFF. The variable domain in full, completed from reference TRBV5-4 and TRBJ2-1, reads ETGVTQSPTHLIKTRGQQVTLRCSSQSGHNTVSWYQQALGQGPQFIFQYYREEENGRGNFPPRFSGLQFPNYSSELNVNALELDDSALYLCASRTGTRSRAFDEQFFGPGTRLTVL.

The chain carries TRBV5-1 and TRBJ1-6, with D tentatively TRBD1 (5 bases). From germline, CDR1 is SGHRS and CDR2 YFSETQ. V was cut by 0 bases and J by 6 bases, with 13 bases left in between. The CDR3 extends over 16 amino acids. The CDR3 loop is CASSLGGGARNSPLHF. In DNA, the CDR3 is TGCGCCAGCAGCTTGGGTGGAGGGGCCCGTAATTCACCCCTCCACTTT.